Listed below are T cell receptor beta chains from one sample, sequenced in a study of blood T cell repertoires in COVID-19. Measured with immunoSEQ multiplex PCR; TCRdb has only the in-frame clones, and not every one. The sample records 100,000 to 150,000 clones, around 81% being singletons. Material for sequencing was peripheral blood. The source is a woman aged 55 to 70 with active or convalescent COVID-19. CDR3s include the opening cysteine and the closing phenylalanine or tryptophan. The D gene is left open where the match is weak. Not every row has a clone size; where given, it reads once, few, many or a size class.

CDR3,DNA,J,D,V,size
CATQRTSGATDTQYF,TGTGCCACGCAGCGGACTAGCGGGGCAACAGATACGCAGTATTTT,TRBJ2-3,TRBD2,TRBV6-5,.
CASSQEALSSYEQYF,TGCGCCAGCAGCCAAGAAGCGCTGAGCTCCTACGAGCAGTACTTC,TRBJ2-7,.,TRBV4-1,.
CASSGRQGPMNTEAFF,TGTGCCAGCAGCGGCAGACAGGGCCCAATGAACACTGAAGCTTTCTTT,TRBJ1-1,TRBD1,TRBV9,.
CSVAELSSYNEQFF,TGCAGCGTCGCCGAACTTAGCTCCTACAATGAGCAGTTCTTC,TRBJ2-1,.,TRBV29-1,.
CASSLSGVGGSNTGELFF,TGTGCCAGCAGTTTGTCCGGGGTGGGGGGATCGAACACCGGGGAGCTGTTTTTT,TRBJ2-2,.,TRBV28,.
CASSRNPSGRNEQFF,TGTGCCAGCAGTAGAAATCCTAGCGGGAGGAATGAGCAGTTCTTC,TRBJ2-1,TRBD2,TRBV6-5,.
CASSPQGRNGYTF,TGTGCCAGCAGTCCACAGGGACGGAACGGCTACACCTTC,TRBJ1-2,.,TRBV5-6,.
CASSSSRGLSTDTQYF,TGTGCCAGCAGCTCATCCAGGGGGCTTAGCACAGATACGCAGTATTTT,TRBJ2-3,TRBD1,TRBV7-2,.
CASNEYTDTQYF,TGTGCCAGCAATGAGTACACAGATACGCAGTATTTT,TRBJ2-3,.,TRBV6-6,once
CASSVGASSHEQFF,TGTGCCAGCAGCGTAGGGGCTAGCTCCCATGAGCAGTTCTTC,TRBJ2-1,.,TRBV9,few
CASSLGTGDDYGYTF,TGTGCCAGCAGCTTAGGGACAGGGGACGACTATGGCTACACCTTC,TRBJ1-2,TRBD1,TRBV7-9,.
CASSALDNAYGYTF,TGTGCCAGCAGTGCCCTGGACAACGCCTATGGCTACACCTTC,TRBJ1-2,.,TRBV2,.
CASRLPLGAEGYTF,TGTGCCAGCAGGCTTCCTTTGGGGGCGGAAGGCTACACCTTC,TRBJ1-2,.,TRBV2,.
CASSYSEYNEQFF,TGTGCCAGCAGTTATAGCGAGTACAATGAGCAGTTCTTC,TRBJ2-1,.,TRBV6-2/TRBV6-3,.
CASSAGTHLLGTGELFF,TGTGCCAGCAGCGCCGGGACTCACCTTCTCGGGACCGGGGAGCTGTTTTTT,TRBJ2-2,.,TRBV2,.
CATSGTGIGEQFF,TGTGCCACCAGTGGCACAGGGATAGGTGAGCAGTTCTTC,TRBJ2-1,.,TRBV24-1,.